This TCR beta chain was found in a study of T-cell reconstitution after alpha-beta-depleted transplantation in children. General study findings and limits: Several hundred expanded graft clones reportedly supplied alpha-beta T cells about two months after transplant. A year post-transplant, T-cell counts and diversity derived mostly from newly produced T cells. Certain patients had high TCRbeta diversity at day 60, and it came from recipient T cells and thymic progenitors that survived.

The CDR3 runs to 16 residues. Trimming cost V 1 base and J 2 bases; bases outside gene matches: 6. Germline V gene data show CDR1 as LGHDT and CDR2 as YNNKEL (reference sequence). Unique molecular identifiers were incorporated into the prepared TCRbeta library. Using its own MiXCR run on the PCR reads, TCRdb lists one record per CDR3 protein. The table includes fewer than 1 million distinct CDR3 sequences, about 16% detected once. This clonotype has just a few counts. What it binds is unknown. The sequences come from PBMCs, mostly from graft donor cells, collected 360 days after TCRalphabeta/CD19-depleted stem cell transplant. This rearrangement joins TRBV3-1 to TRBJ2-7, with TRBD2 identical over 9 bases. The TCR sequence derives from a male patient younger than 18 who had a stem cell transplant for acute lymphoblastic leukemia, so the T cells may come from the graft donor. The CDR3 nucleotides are TGTGCCAGCAGCCAAGGACTAGCGGAGTTAACCTACGAGCAGTACTTC. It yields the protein CASSQGLAELTYEQYF.